This is a list of T cell receptor beta chains from one sample in a study of blood T cell repertoires in COVID-19. Profiling relied on immunoSEQ multiplex PCR, and the TCRdb table lists in-frame clones only, not all of them. The top ten hold approximately 4.8% of the sample, which has around 250,000 clones, around 81% seen once. The sample taken for sequencing was peripheral blood. The receptors were sampled from a man over 45 with active or convalescent COVID-19. The CDR3 runs from the conserved cysteine through the conserved F or W. D genes are given only for firm matches. Rows may omit the clone size; those that give it use once, few, many or a size class.

clone_size | d_call | j_call | v_call | cdr3_nt | cdr3_aa
once | TRBD2 | TRBJ2-1 | TRBV5-1 | TGCGCCAGCAGCTCTCTAGCGGGGGGAAGGGGTGAGCAGTTCTTC | CASSSLAGGRGEQFF
NA | NA | TRBJ1-5 | TRBV19 | TGTGCCAGTACGCCAGGGCAAATTTCCAATCAGCCCCAGCATTTT | CASTPGQISNQPQHF
NA | NA | TRBJ2-5 | TRBV2 | TGTGCCAGCAGGGGCCCTCCAAGTATAACCCAGTACTTC | CASRGPPSITQYF
NA | NA | TRBJ2-7 | TRBV10-3 | TGTGCCATCGGAAGGCAGGATAGAACCTACGAGCAGTACTTC | CAIGRQDRTYEQYF
NA | TRBD1 | TRBJ2-2 | TRBV9 | TGTGCCAGCAGCAGACAAGGGACAGGGGGGACCGGGGAGCTGTTTTTT | CASSRQGTGGTGELFF
NA | TRBD1 | TRBJ2-6 | TRBV5-1 | TGCGCCAGCAGCTTGCGCCAGGGGGCTTCAGGGGCCAACGTCCTGACTTTC | CASSLRQGASGANVLTF
NA | TRBD1 | TRBJ1-4 | TRBV29-1 | TGCAGCGTCCAAACAGGGGGCAATGAAAAACTGTTTTTT | CSVQTGGNEKLFF
NA | NA | TRBJ1-1 | TRBV7-2 | TGTGCCAGCAGCCCTTACAGGATTGAAGCTTTCTTT | CASSPYRIEAFF
NA | NA | TRBJ1-1 | TRBV28 | TGTGCCAGCAGTTACAATCCAGGGGACACTGAAGCTTTCTTT | CASSYNPGDTEAFF
NA | NA | TRBJ2-2 | TRBV30 | TGTGCCCTAGGGGAGAACACCGGGGAGCTGTTTTTT | CALGENTGELFF
once | NA | TRBJ1-2 | TRBV23-1 | TGCGCCAGTGAGGGGAGGAAGGACTATGGCTACACCTTC | CASEGRKDYGYTF
NA | TRBD1 | TRBJ1-4 | TRBV2 | TGTGCCAGCAGTGAGGGACAGACAACTAATGAAAAACTGTTTTTT | CASSEGQTTNEKLFF
NA | TRBD1 | TRBJ1-2 | TRBV6-5 | TGTGCCAGCAGTTACCTGGGACAGGTTAACTATGGCTACACCTTC | CASSYLGQVNYGYTF
NA | NA | TRBJ1-1 | TRBV6-6 | TGTGCCAGCAGCCCGGGTCCTCGATCGGGCACTGAAGCTTTCTTT | CASSPGPRSGTEAFF
NA | TRBD2 | TRBJ2-3 | TRBV5-4 | TGTGCCAGCAGCTTGGGGCGGGGGGCCAGCACAGATACGCAGTATTTT | CASSLGRGASTDTQYF
NA | TRBD2 | TRBJ2-5 | TRBV6-1 | TGTGCCAGCAGTGAAGCTAGCGGGGGGGCGCAAGAGACCCAGTACTTC | CASSEASGGAQETQYF
NA | NA | TRBJ1-6 | TRBV7-6 | TGTGCCAGCAGCTTAGGTGGGGGCTCGGGGTCACCCCTCCACTTT | CASSLGGGSGSPLHF
NA | TRBD1 | TRBJ1-5 | TRBV28 | TGTGCCAGCAGCCACTACAGGGGGGGCAATCAGCCCCAGCATTTT | CASSHYRGGNQPQHF
NA | NA | TRBJ2-1 | TRBV11-2 | TGTGCCAGCAGTCTCCAGTCGTACAATGAGCAGTTCTTC | CASSLQSYNEQFF
NA | NA | TRBJ1-2 | TRBV28 | TGTGCCAGCAGCCAAAGGGGAGGGGGAGGCTACACCTTC | CASSQRGGGGYTF
NA | TRBD1 | TRBJ2-5 | TRBV19 | TGTGCCAGTAGTATTTCGGGACAGGGACAAGAGACCCAGTACTTC | CASSISGQGQETQYF
NA | NA | TRBJ2-7 | TRBV6-5 | TGTGCCAGCAACCCCGACGGGGGTAGCTCCTACGAGCAGTACTTC | CASNPDGGSSYEQYF
few | TRBD2 | TRBJ2-1 | TRBV29-1 | TGCAGCGTTGGACAACGGGGGGGCCTCGATGAGCAGTTCTTC | CSVGQRGGLDEQFF
once | TRBD1 | TRBJ2-6 | TRBV2 | TGTGCCAGCAGTACAGGGGGCGGTGGGGCCAACGTCCTGACTTTC | CASSTGGGGANVLTF
NA | NA | TRBJ2-1 | TRBV25-1 | TGTGCCAGCAGCCGATCCCTTCTCGGAGTAACCGGGTACAATGAGCAGTTCTTC | CASSRSLLGVTGYNEQFF
NA | TRBD2 | TRBJ2-3 | TRBV19 | TGTGCCAGTAGCTATTTGGCGGGGGGGACTAGCACAGATACGCAGTATTTT | CASSYLAGGTSTDTQYF
NA | NA | TRBJ1-4 | TRBV12-3/TRBV12-4 | TGTGCCAGCACCCTCGGAGCCTGGGAAAAACTGTTTTTT | CASTLGAWEKLFF
NA | TRBD2 | TRBJ2-5 | TRBV11-2 | TGTGCCAGCAGCTTAGGGGTAGCGGGAGAGACCCAGTACTTC | CASSLGVAGETQYF